Below, 15 T cell receptor beta chains from the same sample are listed, as sequenced in a study of graft-versus-host responses after intestinal transplantation. Profiling relied on immunoSEQ multiplex PCR, and the TCRdb table lists in-frame clones only, not all of them. The sample records approximately 60,000 clones, around nine tenths being singletons. Investigators treated the graft tissue so that it released intraepithelial and lamina propria lymphocytes. The source was ileum tissue, collected around 350 days after transplant. All receptors derive from a human patient who received an intestinal transplant, so some T cells may come from the graft donor.

The chain has TRBV28 and TRBJ1-5; D unresolved. Per the germline V gene, CDR1 is MDHEN and CDR2 is SYDVKM. Trimming took 3 bases from V and 3 from J, leaving 15 bases between them. CDR3 size: 16 residues. CDR3 coding DNA: TGTGCCAGCAGTTTCTCCTGGGAGGGTTTCAATCAGCCCCAGCATTTT. Its translation is CASSFSWEGFNQPQHF.

This chain uses TRBV6-6 with TRBJ2-2, with D unresolved. Germline V gene sequence: CDR1 MNHNY, CDR2 SVGAGI (reference sequence). The CDR3 runs 13 residues. V dropped 7 bases and J dropped 6 bases, with 12 bases sitting between them. The DNA of the CDR3 is TGTGCCAGCACCTACCCTGGATCCGGGGAGCTGTTTTTT. It translates to CASTYPGSGELFF.

The chain uses TRBV29-1 and TRBJ2-7; D perhaps matches TRBD1 (5 bases). V was clipped by 5 bases and J by 0 bases, with 14 bases between them. The CDR3 contains 14 residues. Germline CDR1 reads SQVTM; CDR2 reads ANQGSEA. The CDR3 here is CSVNTWGNSYEQYF. The CDR3, as DNA: TGCAGCGTTAATACCTGGGGCAACTCCTACGAGCAGTACTTC.

The rearrangement uses TRBV5-1 and TRBJ1-4; 10 nucleotides align to TRBD1. The ends lost 4 bases at V and 8 bases at J; junction bases unmatched: 11. The V gene's germline CDR1 is SGHRS and CDR2 YFSETQ. This CDR3 spans 16 amino acids. CDR3 amino acids: CASSRDRGEGWEKLFF. As DNA, the CDR3 is TGCGCCAGCAGCAGGGACAGGGGCGAGGGTTGGGAAAAACTGTTTTTT.

The rearrangement joins TRBV7-2 to TRBJ1-6, with D uncertain. The CDR3 consists of 14 residues. The germline V gene has CDR1 SGHTA and CDR2 FQGNSA. V was cut by 2 bases and J by 2 bases, with 4 bases left in between. The CDR3, as DNA: TGTGCCAGCAGCTTATCGACCTATAATTCACCCCTCCACTTT. The encoded protein is CASSLSTYNSPLHF.

The gene calls are TRBV4-1 and TRBJ2-7; D is ambiguous. The CDR3 length is 14 residues. Trimming stripped 1 base from V and 2 bases from J, with 9 bases between. CDR1 is MGHRA and CDR2 is YSYEKL in the germline V gene. The CDR3 sequence: CASSQGYATYEQYF. DNA of the CDR3: TGCGCCAGCAGCCAAGGTTACGCAACCTACGAGCAGTACTTC.

The chain carries TRBV6-4 and TRBJ1-5; 7 bases are shared with TRBD1. Germline trimming cut 10 bases from V and 5 bases from J; bases unmatched to any gene: 17. The CDR3 extends over 16 amino acids. CDR1 is MRHNA and CDR2 is SNTAGT in the germline V gene. This chain's CDR3 is CAILVPTGQPYQPQHF. The CDR3, as DNA: TGTGCCATCTTAGTCCCGACGGGACAGCCCTATCAGCCCCAGCATTTT.

The J gene is TRBJ1-6, the V gene TRBV6-1; D ambiguous. From germline, CDR1 is MNHNS and CDR2 SASEGT. This CDR3 is 13 amino acids long. The ends were cut back, 2 bases at V and 6 bases at J, with 5 bases in the middle. This CDR3 reads CASSELFNSPLHF. In DNA form, the CDR3 reads TGTGCCAGCAGTGAATTGTTTAATTCACCCCTCCACTTT.

The rearrangement links TRBV20-1 to TRBJ1-1, with D unresolved. The CDR3 covers 10 residues. Germline lookup yields CDR1 DFQATT and CDR2 SNEGSKA (reference sequence). Trimming cost V 6 bases and J 7 bases, with 9 bases left between them. The CDR3 nucleotides read TGCAGTGCAAAGCCCGTTGAAGCTTTCTTT. It codes for CSAKPVEAFF.

This clone was seen a handful of times. This chain joins TRBV4-1 and TRBJ2-1, with D unclear. The germline V gene has CDR1 MGHRA and CDR2 YSYEKL. The CDR3 length is 15 residues. Deletions cut 1 base from V and 6 bases from J, with 13 bases between. The CDR3 reads CASSQGLLDLNEQFF. The CDR3 bases are TGCGCCAGCAGCCAAGGGTTGCTCGACCTCAATGAGCAGTTCTTC.

The chain employs TRBV6-5 and TRBJ2-5; a possible D gene is TRBD1 (5 bases). The CDR3 sequence is 15 residues long. CDR1 is MNHEY and CDR2 is SVGAGI in the germline V gene. Trimming removed 4 bases from V and 5 bases from J, with 17 bases in between. Here the CDR3 reads CASSLLSQGTETQYF. The CDR3 DNA sequence: TGTGCCAGCAGTTTACTCTCCCAGGGAACCGAGACCCAGTACTTC.

CDR3 loop: CASSGEGGPTDTQYF. CDR3 sequence (DNA): TGTGCCAGCAGCGGAGAGGGGGGTCCCACAGATACGCAGTATTTT. This chain uses TRBV9 with TRBJ2-3; D may match TRBD1 or TRBD2 (6 bases each). Between the trimmed V and J ends, which lost 3 bases and 2 bases, there was a span of 13 bases. The V gene's germline CDR1 is SGDLS and CDR2 YYNGEE. This CDR3 contains 15 residues.

The V and J genes are TRBV2 and TRBJ1-2; D call uncertain. Germline CDR1 is SNHLY and CDR2 is FYNNEI. This CDR3 has 12 residues. The germline V and J ends were trimmed by 3 bases and 4 bases, with 6 bases remaining between them. As DNA, the CDR3 is TGTGCCAGCAGTGACCCTGTCTATGGCTACACCTTC. Protein sequence: CASSDPVYGYTF.

The rearrangement uses TRBV13 and TRBJ2-7, with D perhaps being TRBD1 or TRBD2 (5 bases each). CDR1 and CDR2 from the germline V gene are PRHDT and FYEKMQ (reference sequence). V lost 1 base and J 6 bases, leaving 13 bases between the germline ends. The CDR3 has 14 residues. The CDR3 here is CASSLAGTPREQYF. Written as DNA, the CDR3 is TGTGCCAGCAGCTTAGCAGGGACCCCACGCGAGCAGTACTTC.

J is TRBJ2-5 and V is TRBV6-5; the match to TRBD1 covers 9 bases. The DNA end is a closer match to TRBJ2-7, so the J assignment may be wrong. Germline CDR1 is MNHEY and CDR2 is SVGAGI. CDR3 length equals 14 residues. The CDR3 sequence: CASSWTGDSYEQYF. The DNA for the CDR3 is TGTGCCAGCAGTTGGACAGGGGATTCCTACGAGCAGTACTTC.